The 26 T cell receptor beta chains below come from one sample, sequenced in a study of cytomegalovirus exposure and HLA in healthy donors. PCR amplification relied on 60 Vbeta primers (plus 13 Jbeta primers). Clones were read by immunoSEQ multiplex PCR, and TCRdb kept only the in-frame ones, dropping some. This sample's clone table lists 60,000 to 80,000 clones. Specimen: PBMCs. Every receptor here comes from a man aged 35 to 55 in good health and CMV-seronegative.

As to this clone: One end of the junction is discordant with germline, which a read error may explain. The CDR3 loop is CARRPRDRGWDGYTF. CDR3 bases: TGTGCCCGGAGACCTAGGGACAGGGGCTGGGATGGCTACACCTTC. The chain employs TRBV30 and TRBJ1-2; TRBD1 agrees at 10 bases. This CDR3 is built from 15 residues. Germline loops: CDR1 GTSNPN, CDR2 SVGIG (reference sequence).

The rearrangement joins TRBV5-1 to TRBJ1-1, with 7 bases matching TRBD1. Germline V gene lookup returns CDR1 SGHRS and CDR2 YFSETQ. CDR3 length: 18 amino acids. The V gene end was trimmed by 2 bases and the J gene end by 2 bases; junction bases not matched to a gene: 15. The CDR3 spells CASSFYGRGTALNTEAFF. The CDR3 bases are TGCGCCAGCAGCTTTTACGGACGTGGGACAGCCCTTAACACTGAAGCTTTCTTT. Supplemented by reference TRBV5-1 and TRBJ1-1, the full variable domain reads KAGVTQTPRYLIKTRGQQVTLSCSPISGHRSVSWYQQTPGQGLQFLFEYFSETQRNKGNFPGRFSGRQFSNSRSEMNVSTLELGDSALYLCASSFYGRGTALNTEAFFGQGTRLTVV.

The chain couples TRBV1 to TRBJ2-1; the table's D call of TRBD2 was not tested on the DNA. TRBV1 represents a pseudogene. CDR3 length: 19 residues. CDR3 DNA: TGCACCAGCAGCCACTCAGGAGGGCTAGCGGATGATTGGATCGATGAGCAGTTCTTC. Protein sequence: CTSSHSGGLADDWIDEQFF.

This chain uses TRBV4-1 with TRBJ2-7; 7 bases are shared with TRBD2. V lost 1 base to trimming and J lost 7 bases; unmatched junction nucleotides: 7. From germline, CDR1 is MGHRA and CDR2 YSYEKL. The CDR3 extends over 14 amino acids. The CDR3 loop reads CASSQVAAGVEQYF. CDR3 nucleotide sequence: TGCGCCAGCAGCCAAGTTGCCGCGGGGGTTGAGCAGTACTTC.

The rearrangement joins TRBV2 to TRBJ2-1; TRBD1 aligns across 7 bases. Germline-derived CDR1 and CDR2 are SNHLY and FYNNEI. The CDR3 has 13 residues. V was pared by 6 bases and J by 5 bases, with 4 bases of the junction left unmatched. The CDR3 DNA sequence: TGTGCCAGCAGAAAGGGACAGAACAATGAGCAGTTCTTC. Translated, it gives CASRKGQNNEQFF.

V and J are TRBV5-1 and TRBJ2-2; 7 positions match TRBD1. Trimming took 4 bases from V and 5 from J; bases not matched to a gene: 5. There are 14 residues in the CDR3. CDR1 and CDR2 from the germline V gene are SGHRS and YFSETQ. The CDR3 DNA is TGCGCCAGCAGCGAATACAGGGGTACCGGGGAGCTGTTTTTT. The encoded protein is CASSEYRGTGELFF. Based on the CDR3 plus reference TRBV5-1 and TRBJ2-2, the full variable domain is KAGVTQTPRYLIKTRGQQVTLSCSPISGHRSVSWYQQTPGQGLQFLFEYFSETQRNKGNFPGRFSGRQFSNSRSEMNVSTLELGDSALYLCASSEYRGTGELFFGEGSRLTVL.

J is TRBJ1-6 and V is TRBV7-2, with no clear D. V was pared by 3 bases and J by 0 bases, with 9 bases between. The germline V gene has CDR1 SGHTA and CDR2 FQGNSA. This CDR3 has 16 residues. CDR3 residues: CASSLQPSSYNSPLHF. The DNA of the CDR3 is TGTGCCAGCAGCTTGCAACCGAGCTCCTATAATTCACCCCTCCACTTT.

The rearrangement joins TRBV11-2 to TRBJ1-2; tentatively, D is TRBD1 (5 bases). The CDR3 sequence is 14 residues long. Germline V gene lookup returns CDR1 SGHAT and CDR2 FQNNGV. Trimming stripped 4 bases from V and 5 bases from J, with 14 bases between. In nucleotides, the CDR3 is TGTGCCAGCAGCTCATTAGGGGATGTATATGGCTACACCTTC. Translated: CASSSLGDVYGYTF.

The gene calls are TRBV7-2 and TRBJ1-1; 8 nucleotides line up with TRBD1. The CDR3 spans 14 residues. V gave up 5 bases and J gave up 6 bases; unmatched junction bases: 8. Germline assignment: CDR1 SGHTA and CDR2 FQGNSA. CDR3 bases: TGTGCCAGCAGCCAGGACAGGGAAGGCCCTGAAGCTTTCTTT. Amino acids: CASSQDREGPEAFF.

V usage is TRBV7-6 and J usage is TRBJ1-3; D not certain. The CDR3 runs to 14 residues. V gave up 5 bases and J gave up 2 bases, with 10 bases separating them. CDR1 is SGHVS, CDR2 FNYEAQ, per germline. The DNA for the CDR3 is TGTGCCAGCAGCCCGGACTTTCCTGGAAACACCATATATTTT. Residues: CASSPDFPGNTIYF.

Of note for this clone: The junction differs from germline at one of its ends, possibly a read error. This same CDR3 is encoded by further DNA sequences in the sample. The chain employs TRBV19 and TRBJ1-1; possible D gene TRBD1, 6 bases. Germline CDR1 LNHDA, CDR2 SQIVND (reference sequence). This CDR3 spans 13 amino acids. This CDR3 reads CASRTAMNTEAFF. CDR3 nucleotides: TGTGCCAGCCGGACAGCCATGAACACTGAAGCCTTCTTT.

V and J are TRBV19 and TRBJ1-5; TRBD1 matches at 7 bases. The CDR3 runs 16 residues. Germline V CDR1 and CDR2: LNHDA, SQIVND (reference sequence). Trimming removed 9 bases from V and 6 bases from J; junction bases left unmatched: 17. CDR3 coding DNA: TGTGCCAGCGGACAAAGGGGCAGGGGGAATCTTCAGCCCCAGCATTTT. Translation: CASGQRGRGNLQPQHF. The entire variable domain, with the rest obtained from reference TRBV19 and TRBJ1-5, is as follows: DGGITQSPKYLFRKEGQNVTLSCEQNLNHDAMYWYRQDPGQGLRLIYYSQIVNDFQKGDIAEGYSVSREKKESFPLTVTSAQKNPTAFYLCASGQRGRGNLQPQHFGDGTRLSIL.

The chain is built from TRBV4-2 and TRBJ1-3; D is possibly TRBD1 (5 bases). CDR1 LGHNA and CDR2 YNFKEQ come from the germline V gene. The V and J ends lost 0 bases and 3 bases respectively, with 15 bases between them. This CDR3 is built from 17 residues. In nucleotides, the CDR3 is TGTGCCAGCAGCCAAGACCAGGGCGGGGGGATTGGAAACACCATATATTTT. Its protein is CASSQDQGGGIGNTIYF.

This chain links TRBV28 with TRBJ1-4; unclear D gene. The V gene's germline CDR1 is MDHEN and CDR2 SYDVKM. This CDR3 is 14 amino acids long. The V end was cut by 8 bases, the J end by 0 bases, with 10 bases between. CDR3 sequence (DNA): TGTGCCAGCGGGTTGGGCGCAACTAATGAAAAACTGTTTTTT. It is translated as CASGLGATNEKLFF. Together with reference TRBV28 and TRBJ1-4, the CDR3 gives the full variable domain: DVKVTQSSRYLVKRTGEKVFLECVQDMDHENMFWYRQDPGLGLRLIYFSYDVKMKEKGDIPEGYSVSREKKERFSLILESASTNQTSMYLCASGLGATNEKLFFGSGTQLSVL.

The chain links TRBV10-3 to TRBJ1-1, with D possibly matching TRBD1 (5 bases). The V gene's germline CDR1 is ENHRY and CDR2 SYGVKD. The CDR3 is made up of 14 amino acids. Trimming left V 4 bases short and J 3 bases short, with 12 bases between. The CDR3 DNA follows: TGTGCCATCAGTGGCGGGGCTCAGGACACTGAAGCTTTCTTT. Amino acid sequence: CAISGGAQDTEAFF.

The CDR3 reads CASSPGLAGGDTQYF. For the CDR3, the DNA is TGTGCCAGCAGCCCGGGACTAGCGGGAGGAGATACGCAGTATTTT. This rearrangement joins TRBV5-4 to TRBJ2-3; 15 bases agree with TRBD2. This CDR3 spans 15 amino acids. The germline gives CDR1 SGHNT, CDR2 YYREEE (reference sequence). The V and J ends lost 4 bases and 5 bases, in that order; junction bases with no gene match: 2.

CDR3: CASSHPDPSGGRVQYF. The CDR3 DNA reads as TGCGCCAGCAGCCACCCTGACCCTAGCGGGGGTAGGGTGCAGTACTTC. V is TRBV4-1 and J is TRBJ2-7, with TRBD2 matching 10 bases. Germline trimming cut 3 bases from V and 9 bases from J; bases unmatched to any gene: 14. Germline CDR1 reads MGHRA; CDR2 reads YSYEKL. This CDR3 spans 16 amino acids.

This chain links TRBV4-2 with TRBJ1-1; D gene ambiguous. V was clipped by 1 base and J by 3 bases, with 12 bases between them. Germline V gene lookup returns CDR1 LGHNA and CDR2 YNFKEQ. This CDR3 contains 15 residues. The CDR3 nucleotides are TGTGCCAGCAGCCAAGGCCGGGAGGCGGACACTGAAGCTTTCTTT. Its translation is CASSQGREADTEAFF.

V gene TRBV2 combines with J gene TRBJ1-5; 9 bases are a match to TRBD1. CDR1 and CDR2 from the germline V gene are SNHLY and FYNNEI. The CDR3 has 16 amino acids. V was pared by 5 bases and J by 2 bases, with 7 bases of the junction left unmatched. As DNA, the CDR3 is TGTGCCAGCAGTACTTCTCGGACAGGGGGCAATCAGCCCCAGCATTTT. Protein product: CASSTSRTGGNQPQHF.

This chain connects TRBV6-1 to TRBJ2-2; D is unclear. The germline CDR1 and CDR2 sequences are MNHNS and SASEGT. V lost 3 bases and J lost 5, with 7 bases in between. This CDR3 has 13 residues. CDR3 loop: CASSERLTGELFF. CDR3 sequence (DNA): TGTGCCAGCAGTGAGCGCTTGACCGGGGAGCTGTTTTTT.

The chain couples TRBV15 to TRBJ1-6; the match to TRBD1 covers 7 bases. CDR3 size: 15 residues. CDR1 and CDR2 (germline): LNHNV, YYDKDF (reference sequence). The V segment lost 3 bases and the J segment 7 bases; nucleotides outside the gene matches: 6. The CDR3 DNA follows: TGTGCCACCAGCAGGACAGGGACTGGGAATTCACCCCTCCACTTT. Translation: CATSRTGTGNSPLHF.

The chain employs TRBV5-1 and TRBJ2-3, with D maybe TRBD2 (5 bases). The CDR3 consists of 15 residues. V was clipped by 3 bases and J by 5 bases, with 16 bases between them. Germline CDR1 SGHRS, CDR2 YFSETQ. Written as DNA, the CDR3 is TGCGCCAGCAGCTCCACCGGGAACTCGGGAGATACGCAGTATTTT. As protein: CASSSTGNSGDTQYF.

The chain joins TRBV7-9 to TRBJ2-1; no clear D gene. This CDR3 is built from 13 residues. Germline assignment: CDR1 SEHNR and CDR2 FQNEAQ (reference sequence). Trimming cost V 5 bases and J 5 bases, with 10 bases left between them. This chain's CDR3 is CASSLRSDNEQFF. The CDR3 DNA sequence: TGTGCCAGCAGCCTAAGGAGCGACAATGAGCAGTTCTTC.

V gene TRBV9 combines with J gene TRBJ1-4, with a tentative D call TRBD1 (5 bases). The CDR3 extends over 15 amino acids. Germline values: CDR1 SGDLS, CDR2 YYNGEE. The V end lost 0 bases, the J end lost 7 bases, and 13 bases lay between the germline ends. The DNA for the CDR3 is TGTGCCAGCAGCGTAGGGACACACGACTTTGAAAAACTGTTTTTT. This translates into CASSVGTHDFEKLFF.

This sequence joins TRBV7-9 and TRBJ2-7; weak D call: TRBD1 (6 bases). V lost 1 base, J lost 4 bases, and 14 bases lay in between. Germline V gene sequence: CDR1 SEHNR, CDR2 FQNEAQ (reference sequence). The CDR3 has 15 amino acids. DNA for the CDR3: TGTGCCAGCAGCTTAGAACAGGGACGAGCGTACGAGCAGTACTTC. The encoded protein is CASSLEQGRAYEQYF.

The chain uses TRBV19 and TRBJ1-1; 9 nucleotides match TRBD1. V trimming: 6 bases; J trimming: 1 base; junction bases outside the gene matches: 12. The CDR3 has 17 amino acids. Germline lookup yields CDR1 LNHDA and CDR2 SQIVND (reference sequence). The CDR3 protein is CASRPRGQGTSNTEAFF. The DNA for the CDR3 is TGTGCCAGTAGACCCAGGGGACAGGGAACCTCGAACACTGAAGCTTTCTTT.